Listed below are T cell receptor beta chains from one sample, sequenced in a study of shared T cell receptors in the human thymus. Here immunoSEQ multiplex PCR was the method, and the copy in TCRdb shows in-frame clones only, minus some. The data show 700,000 to 750,000 clones, 80% to 90% seen once. This sample was also put to use in a study of human thymus T cells.

The sequencing input was thymocytes. All receptors derive from a girl less than two years old with a congenital heart defect. CDR3s include the opening cysteine and the closing phenylalanine or tryptophan. A D gene is named only where the DNA matches it firmly. Clone size appears in some rows only: once, few, many, or a class for an expanded clone.

clone_size,v_call,j_call,d_call,cdr3_nt,cdr3_aa
NA,TRBV5-5,TRBJ1-6,NA,TGTGCCAGCAGCCCCTCCCCTAATATATCACCCCTCCACTTT,CASSPSPNISPLHF
NA,TRBV5-6,TRBJ1-2,NA,TGTGCCAGCAGCTTGGACAGCCGGTATGGCTACACCTTC,CASSLDSRYGYTF
NA,TRBV18,TRBJ2-1,NA,TGTGCCAGCTCACCACCCGGACAGAGCTCCTACAATGAGCAGTTCTTC,CASSPPGQSSYNEQFF
once,TRBV28,TRBJ1-2,NA,TGTGCCGCCACCGGGACACACTATGGCTACACCTTC,CAATGTHYGYTF
NA,TRBV28,TRBJ1-6,NA,TGTGCCAGCAGTTTAGGCGCGACAGACAATTCTCCCTCCTATAATTCACCCCTCCACTTT,CASSLGATDNSPSYNSPLHF
NA,TRBV5-1,TRBJ1-1,NA,TGCGCCAGCAGGTGGGAGGGGGAACGAACTATGAACACTGAAGCTTTCTTT,CASRWEGERTMNTEAFF
NA,TRBV27,TRBJ1-2,NA,TGTGCCAGCAGTCCCGGTACGTACACCGGGAGGGACTATGGCTACACCTTC,CASSPGTYTGRDYGYTF
NA,TRBV10-3,TRBJ1-2,NA,TGTGCCATCACAAGGACTCAACTCAGAGTGGATGGCTACACCTTC,CAITRTQLRVDGYTF
once,TRBV5-5,TRBJ2-7,TRBD1,TGTGCCAGCAGCTTGGGGACAGGGTTAACCTACGAGCAGTACTTC,CASSLGTGLTYEQYF
NA,TRBV10-1,TRBJ1-1,TRBD1,TGCGCCAGCAGTAAGGACAGGGCCACTGAAGCTTTCTTT,CASSKDRATEAFF
NA,TRBV6-5,TRBJ2-5,NA,TGTGCCAGCAGTTACAGACACCACCAAGAGACCCAGTACTTC,CASSYRHHQETQYF
NA,TRBV19,TRBJ1-1,NA,TGTGCCAGTAACAGGGCAGGGACTGAAGCTTTCTTT,CASNRAGTEAFF
NA,TRBV5-1,TRBJ1-2,NA,TGCGCCAGCAGCTTGCAGCTGGGCAGGGTGGACCCAAACTATGGCTACACCTTC,CASSLQLGRVDPNYGYTF
NA,TRBV7-9,TRBJ2-3,NA,TGTGCCAGCAGCTCCTGGGGGCCCCGGGGAAGCTTCACAGATACGCAGTATTTT,CASSSWGPRGSFTDTQYF
NA,TRBV10-3,TRBJ1-1,TRBD1,TGTGCCATCAGCCTTAGGGACAGACCCGACGGGGAAGCTTTCTTT,CAISLRDRPDGEAFF
NA,TRBV27,TRBJ1-5,NA,TGTGCCAGCAGCCCAAGGGGTCTCAATCAGCCCCAGCATTTT,CASSPRGLNQPQHF
NA,TRBV20-1,TRBJ1-1,NA,TGCAGTGCTCCGGGAGGCACTGAAGCTTTCTTT,CSAPGGTEAFF
NA,TRBV29-1,TRBJ1-1,NA,TGCAGCGTTGACATGGGACATTCGAACACTGAAGCTTTCTTT,CSVDMGHSNTEAFF
NA,TRBV29-1,TRBJ2-1,TRBD2,TGCAGCGTTGTGCGGGGGGATCGATCCTACAATGAGCAGTTCTTC,CSVVRGDRSYNEQFF
NA,TRBV7-7,TRBJ2-3,NA,TGTGCTAGCAGCCGCTTCACTAGTGGAGATACGCAGTATTTT,CASSRFTSGDTQYF
NA,TRBV28,TRBJ1-1,NA,TGTGCCAGCAGTCGCTACAGGGCTCGAATTAACACTGAAGCTTTCTTT,CASSRYRARINTEAFF
NA,TRBV7-3,TRBJ2-3,TRBD2,TGTGCCAGCAGCTCCGGGAGGTGGACAGATACGCAGTATTTT,CASSSGRWTDTQYF
NA,TRBV27,TRBJ2-4,NA,TGTGCCAGCAGTTTACAAGGGGGAGAGAACATTCAGTACTTC,CASSLQGGENIQYF
NA,TRBV5-4,TRBJ1-2,NA,TGTGCCAGCAGCTTGGAGACCAGGGCAGGGGCAAACTATGGCTACACCTTC,CASSLETRAGANYGYTF
NA,TRBV10-2,TRBJ2-7,NA,TGCGCCAGCAGTGAATTTCTAGTTCCCAACGAGCAGTACTTC,CASSEFLVPNEQYF
NA,TRBV27,TRBJ1-5,NA,TGTGCCAGCAGTTTAGTGGCAGGGGACCAGCCCCAGCATTTT,CASSLVAGDQPQHF
NA,TRBV5-4,TRBJ2-2,NA,TGTGCCAGCAGCTTGAGGACACCCGGGGAGCTGTTTTTT,CASSLRTPGELFF
few,TRBV25-1,TRBJ2-3,TRBD2,TGTGCCAGCAGTGATTTCTTTTGGCGGGGGGACACAGATACGCAGTATTTT,CASSDFFWRGDTDTQYF
NA,TRBV6-1,TRBJ1-2,NA,TGTGCCAGCAGTGGACAGGTCTTCGTCTATGGCTACACCTTC,CASSGQVFVYGYTF
few,TRBV7-6,TRBJ2-6,NA,TGTGCCAGCAGCCCATCGGACAGAGCCTCTGGGGCCAACGTCCTGACTTTC,CASSPSDRASGANVLTF
NA,TRBV5-6,TRBJ2-5,TRBD2,TGTGCCAGCAGCTTTACTAGCGGGGCTCGAGAGACCCAGTACTTC,CASSFTSGARETQYF
NA,TRBV23-1,TRBJ1-1,TRBD1,TGCGCCAGCAGTCATCTATACCGGGACAGGGGGAACACTGAAGCTTTCTTT,CASSHLYRDRGNTEAFF
NA,TRBV4-3,TRBJ1-2,NA,TGCGCCAGCAGCCAAGAACATGGAGTAGGAGGTTATGGCTACACCTTC,CASSQEHGVGGYGYTF
NA,TRBV6-4,TRBJ1-2,NA,TGTGCCAGCAGTGCCTCATACAATCCCTCCCTCTATGGCTACACCTTC,CASSASYNPSLYGYTF
few,TRBV19,TRBJ1-2,NA,TGTGCCAGTAGTCCAGACCTCCGGACAGCTAAGGGGGTTCATGGCTACACCTTC,CASSPDLRTAKGVHGYTF
NA,TRBV4-1,TRBJ2-1,TRBD2,TGCGCCAGCAGCCAAAGTGGACGTTCAGCGGGGGGAGGGGATGAGCAGTTCTTC,CASSQSGRSAGGGDEQFF
NA,TRBV10-1,TRBJ2-5,NA,TGCGCCAGCCGCCCGGCCCAGTACTTC,CASRPAQYF
NA,TRBV7-9,TRBJ1-6,TRBD1,TGTGCCAGCAGCCTCCACAGGGGTAACTGCTCCTATAATTCACCCCTCCACTTT,CASSLHRGNCSYNSPLHF
NA,TRBV27,TRBJ1-6,NA,TGTGCCAGCACCCTCAGGGCCTATAATTCACCCCTCCACTTT,CASTLRAYNSPLHF
NA,TRBV15,TRBJ2-1,TRBD1,TGTGCCACCAGCGGCTCAGGACAGGGAATCGGTCATGAGCAGTTCTTC,CATSGSGQGIGHEQFF
NA,TRBV10-1,TRBJ1-3,NA,TGCGCCAGCAGTGAGTGGAGCTCTGGAAACACCATATATTTT,CASSEWSSGNTIYF
once,TRBV18,TRBJ2-1,TRBD2,TGTGCCAGCTCACCACCCCAGGCCTTCAGCGGGGGGGGAAACTCCTACAATGAGCAGTTCTTC,CASSPPQAFSGGGNSYNEQFF
NA,TRBV4-1,TRBJ1-2,TRBD1,TGCGCCAGCAGCCATAGTTGGACAGGGGGCCGAAAAGCCTATGGCTACACCTTC,CASSHSWTGGRKAYGYTF
NA,TRBV14,TRBJ1-3,NA,TGTGCCAGCAGCCAAGGGGGAGCTGGAAACACCATATATTTT,CASSQGGAGNTIYF